These 19 T cell receptor beta chains came from one sample sequenced in a study of technical replicates of blood from a handful of donors. Sequencing used immunoSEQ multiplex PCR; TCRdb keeps in-frame clones, though not all of them. Here the sample spans some 73,000 clones, 85% to 95% being singletons. Material for sequencing was PBMCs. These receptors originate from a human donor in good health. Some clones in this sample may be carry-over from other donors' samples.

This chain joins TRBV4-3 and TRBJ2-1; 8 bases are a match to TRBD2. Germline V lookup: CDR1 LGHNA, CDR2 YSLEER. The CDR3 has 17 amino acids. V dropped 0 bases and J dropped 3; count of bases not matched to a gene: 7. CDR3 in amino acids: CASSQDRLAGNYNEQFF. CDR3 nucleotides: TGCGCCAGCAGCCAAGATCGGCTAGCGGGTAACTACAATGAGCAGTTCTTC.

This clone was seen once. DNA for the CDR3: TGTGCCAGCAGCAAAAAGTGTCCCACCGGGACAGGGGAGCACGAGCAGTACTTC. Amino acids: CASSKKCPTGTGEHEQYF. V is TRBV21-1 and J is TRBJ2-7; the table's D call, TRBD1, has no DNA check behind it. TRBV21-1 is a documented pseudogene. This CDR3 has 18 amino acids.

V and J are TRBV19 and TRBJ2-7, with 9 nucleotides matching TRBD1. Germline lookup yields CDR1 LNHDA and CDR2 SQIVND (reference sequence). The CDR3 has 13 amino acids. The J segment lost 9 bases and the V segment lost 6 bases, leaving 9 bases of the junction unmatched. CDR3: CASSSTGGARQYF. For the CDR3, the DNA is TGTGCCAGTAGCAGTACAGGGGGCGCCAGGCAGTACTTC.

The V and J genes are TRBV2 and TRBJ1-1, with TRBD1 matching over 7 bases. The CDR3 is made up of 13 amino acids. After removal of 3 bases from V and 5 bases from J, the junction contained 3 bases not matched to a gene. Looked up from germline, CDR1 is SNHLY and CDR2 is FYNNEI. CDR3 sequence (DNA): TGTGCCAGCAGTGAGGGGACAGAAACTGAAGCTTTCTTT. Its translation is CASSEGTETEAFF.

The chain carries TRBV30 and TRBJ2-1; no clear D. Germline assignment: CDR1 GTSNPN and CDR2 SVGIG (reference sequence). This CDR3 is built from 12 residues. Trimming took off 0 bases at V and 7 bases at J, with 7 bases between the two ends. CDR3 sequence reads: CAWSVRRNEQFF. CDR3 in DNA: TGTGCCTGGAGTGTACGGCGGAATGAGCAGTTCTTC.

The J gene is TRBJ2-7, the V gene TRBV6-6; TRBD2 aligns across 8 bases. J was trimmed by 4 bases and V by 7 bases; bases with no gene match: 6. The germline CDR1 and CDR2 sequences are MNHNY and SVGAGI (reference sequence). CDR3 size: 13 residues. The DNA of the CDR3 is TGTGCCAGCACCCGGGAGGGGGGGTACGAGCAGTACTTC. Translated, it gives CASTREGGYEQYF.

The V gene is TRBV14, the J gene TRBJ1-3; no firm D call. CDR1 SGHDN and CDR2 FVKESK come from the germline V gene. Trimming cost V 4 bases and J 4 bases, with 8 bases left between them. The CDR3 has 13 amino acids. This CDR3 reads CASSPGSGNTIYF. The CDR3 DNA is TGTGCCAGCAGCCCCGGGTCCGGAAACACCATATATTTT.

The chain links TRBV4-3 to TRBJ1-1, with a weak D call TRBD1 (5 bases). There are 15 residues in the CDR3. Trimming pared 0 bases from V and 8 bases from J, leaving 16 bases between. Looked up from germline, CDR1 is LGHNA and CDR2 is YSLEER. DNA of the CDR3: TGCGCCAGCAGCCAAGACAGGGCCCGGGGGTCGGAAGCTTTCTTT. Protein sequence: CASSQDRARGSEAFF.

This sequence joins TRBV18 and TRBJ1-1, with D maybe TRBD1 (6 bases). V was shortened by 4 bases and J by 1 base, with 13 bases between the two germline ends. The germline V gene encodes CDR1 KGHSH and CDR2 LQKENI. The CDR3 spans 15 residues. DNA for the CDR3: TGTGCCAGCTCACGCGGGCCGGGACAGAACACTGAAGCTTTCTTT. This codes for CASSRGPGQNTEAFF. The whole variable domain, filled in from reference TRBV18 and TRBJ1-1, reads NAGVMQNPRHLVRRRGQEARLRCSPMKGHSHVYWYRQLPEEGLKFMVYLQKENIIDESGMPKERFSAEFPKEGPSILRIQQVVRGDSAAYFCASSRGPGQNTEAFFGQGTRLTVV.

The chain has TRBV7-2 and TRBJ2-3; maybe TRBD2 (5 bases). The CDR3 is made up of 15 amino acids. The germline gives CDR1 SGHTA, CDR2 FQGNSA. V gave up 2 bases and J gave up 0 bases, with 9 bases separating them. The CDR3 bases are TGTGCCAGCAGCTTAAGGACTGTTAGCACAGATACGCAGTATTTT. As protein: CASSLRTVSTDTQYF.

This clone was recorded once. This chain links TRBV7-3 with TRBJ2-3, with 7 bases matching TRBD1. This CDR3 spans 15 amino acids. Per the germline V gene, CDR1 is SGHTA and CDR2 is FQGTGA. V was clipped by 5 bases and J by 8 bases; unmatched bases: 13. The CDR3 coding sequence is TGTGCCAGCAGCCCACCGGGACAGCTTCAGGGTACGCAGTATTTT. Protein: CASSPPGQLQGTQYF.

The rearrangement uses TRBV6-5 and TRBJ2-1; 9 bases fit TRBD2. The V and J ends lost 1 base and 9 bases, in that order; junction bases with no gene match: 4. CDR3 length: 14 residues. The germline V gene has CDR1 MNHEY and CDR2 SVGAGI. CDR3 DNA sequence: TGTGCCAGCAGTTACTGGGAGCGGGAGGCTGAGCAGTTCTTC. Its protein is CASSYWEREAEQFF.

This clone was observed once. The V gene is TRBV9, the J gene TRBJ2-1; 11 nucleotides align to TRBD2. Trimming at V came to 3 bases and at J to 6 bases, leaving 8 bases not matched to a gene. This CDR3 is built from 16 residues. Per the germline V gene, CDR1 is SGDLS and CDR2 is YYNGEE. The CDR3, as DNA: TGTGCCAGCAGCGCGACGGGACTAGCGGTACTCAATGAGCAGTTCTTC. This translates into CASSATGLAVLNEQFF.

The CDR3 nucleotides are TGTGCCAGCAGTCGTTTGTCTAGCGGGGGGGCGGCCCAGGGAGAGACCCAGTACTTC. It translates to CASSRLSSGGAAQGETQYF. This chain uses TRBV27 with TRBJ2-5; TRBD2 matches 12 bases. Germline V gene lookup returns CDR1 MNHEY and CDR2 SMNVEV (reference sequence). Unmatched junction bases numbered 17, after V lost 5 bases and J lost 4 bases. The CDR3 runs to 19 residues.

A single count supports this clone. The chain carries TRBV9 and TRBJ2-1, with D uncertain. This CDR3 has 13 residues. Looked up from germline, CDR1 is SGDLS and CDR2 is YYNGEE. The V end was cut by 8 bases, the J end by 0 bases, with 9 bases between. The DNA of the CDR3 is TGTGCCAGTTTATGCGCCTCCTACAATGAGCAGTTCTTC. This translates into CASLCASYNEQFF.

CDR3 sequence reads: CAVPDRSKNIQYF. CDR3 DNA sequence: TGTGCCGTCCCAGACAGAAGTAAAAACATTCAGTACTTC. The chain combines TRBV21-1 with TRBJ2-4; the D call TRBD1 from the table was never checked on the DNA. TRBV21-1 is a listed pseudogene. This CDR3 has 13 amino acids.

The J gene is TRBJ2-7, the V gene TRBV5-4; D is possibly TRBD1 (6 bases). This CDR3 spans 14 amino acids. The V gene's germline CDR1 is SGHNT and CDR2 YYREEE (reference sequence). The V end was cut by 1 base, the J end by 1 base, with 9 bases between. The CDR3 DNA is TGTGCCAGCAGCTTGACAGGGAATTCCTACGAGCAGTACTTC. Protein product: CASSLTGNSYEQYF.

This chain joins TRBV15 and TRBJ1-1; D gene uncertain. The CDR3 covers 15 residues. Germline loops: CDR1 LNHNV, CDR2 YYDKDF (reference sequence). V lost 0 bases and J lost 1, with 9 bases in between. In DNA form, the CDR3 reads TGTGCCACCAGCAGAGAGGCGGGTACGAACACTGAAGCTTTCTTT. Translated: CATSREAGTNTEAFF.

This clone showed up just once. This chain uses TRBV19 with TRBJ1-4; D ambiguous. Per the germline V gene, CDR1 is LNHDA and CDR2 is SQIVND (reference sequence). This CDR3 is 14 amino acids long. Trimming took 5 bases from V and 10 from J, leaving 17 bases between them. CDR3 bases: TGTGCCAGTAGTCCTTATTCAGGTAGTGGAAAACTGTTTTTT. Translated: CASSPYSGSGKLFF.